Listed here are 18 T cell receptor beta chains from one sample, sequenced in a study of tumor-infiltrating lymphocytes in localized non-small cell lung cancer. TCRdb keeps only in-frame clones here, not all; method: immunoSEQ multiplex PCR. The table records nearly 9,500 clones, 70% to 80% of them present only once. The sample was uninvolved lung tissue not adjacent to the tumor. All receptors derive from a human donor with non-small cell lung cancer.

CDR3 in DNA: TGTGCTAGTGGTGGGGGGGTCACAGATACGCAGTATTTT. It translates to CASGGGVTDTQYF. The chain carries TRBV12-5 and TRBJ2-3, with 7 bases matching TRBD2. The germline V gene encodes CDR1 LGHNT and CDR2 FRNRAP. The CDR3 is 13 residues long. V dropped 5 bases and J dropped 2; count of bases not matched to a gene: 1.

The V gene is TRBV7-9, the J gene TRBJ1-2, with D possibly being TRBD1 (5 bases). CDR3 size: 13 residues. Per the germline V gene, CDR1 is SEHNR and CDR2 is FQNEAQ (reference sequence). V was pared by 3 bases and J by 4 bases, with 9 bases between. Here the CDR3 reads CASSLDTTYGYTF. CDR3 DNA: TGTGCCAGCAGCTTGGACACTACCTATGGCTACACCTTC.

The rearrangement joins TRBV7-2 to TRBJ2-3; tentatively, D is TRBD2 (6 bases). This CDR3 comprises 16 residues. CDR1 is SGHTA and CDR2 is FQGNSA in the germline V gene. Trimming cost V 3 bases and J 0 bases, with 13 bases left between them. CDR3 sequence reads: CASSFSGASSTDTQYF. The DNA of the CDR3 is TGTGCCAGCAGCTTCTCGGGAGCCTCTAGCACAGATACGCAGTATTTT.

This clone came up a few times. J is TRBJ1-1 and V is TRBV27; possible D gene TRBD1, 6 bases. Germline loops: CDR1 MNHEY, CDR2 SMNVEV (reference sequence). V lost 7 bases and J 0 bases, leaving 9 bases between the germline ends. This CDR3 has 13 amino acids. The CDR3 DNA follows: TGTGCCAGCAATAAGGGGGTGAACACTGAAGCTTTCTTT. Amino acids: CASNKGVNTEAFF.

The chain is built from TRBV9 and TRBJ1-6; D uncertain. V was cut by 0 bases and J by 3 bases, with 7 bases left in between. The CDR3 consists of 15 residues. CDR1 and CDR2 (germline): SGDLS, YYNGEE. As DNA, the CDR3 is TGTGCCAGCAGCGTAGGTGGAGACTATAATTCACCCCTCCACTTT. It codes for CASSVGGDYNSPLHF. The full variable domain, completed using reference TRBV9 and TRBJ1-6, is DSGVTQTPKHLITATGQRVTLRCSPRSGDLSVYWYQQSLDQGLQFLIQYYNGEERAKGNILERFSAQQFPDLHSELNLSSLELGDSALYFCASSVGGDYNSPLHFGNGTRLTVT.

The chain has TRBV5-1 and TRBJ1-1; D may be TRBD1 (5 bases). Between the trimmed V and J ends, which lost 0 bases and 1 base, there was a span of 10 bases. The CDR3 extends over 15 amino acids. The germline CDR1 and CDR2 sequences are SGHRS and YFSETQ. The CDR3: CASSLGGAGNTEAFF. Written as DNA, the CDR3 is TGCGCCAGCAGCTTGGGCGGGGCGGGGAACACTGAAGCTTTCTTT.

J is TRBJ1-2 and V is TRBV20-1; D gene uncertain. V was clipped by 3 bases and J by 3 bases, with 2 bases between them. This CDR3 is 10 amino acids long. The V gene's germline CDR1 is DFQATT and CDR2 SNEGSKA (reference sequence). For the CDR3, the DNA is TGCAGTGCTAGCTACTATGGCTACACCTTC. Translation: CSASYYGYTF.

This chain uses TRBV7-2 with TRBJ1-4; no reliable D call. Germline loops: CDR1 SGHTA, CDR2 FQGNSA. The V end was cut by 4 bases, the J end by 0 bases, with 9 bases between. The CDR3 spans 15 residues. The CDR3 DNA is TGTGCCAGCAGCTCATACAGTGCAACTAATGAAAAACTGTTTTTT. Residues: CASSSYSATNEKLFF.

The rearrangement uses TRBV2 and TRBJ2-3; TRBD1 agrees at 9 bases. The CDR3 length is 14 residues. The V and J ends lost 4 bases and 6 bases, in that order; junction bases with no gene match: 5. Germline assignment: CDR1 SNHLY and CDR2 FYNNEI. CDR3 in DNA: TGTGCCAGCAGTGCTCGACAGGGGGGCGATACGCAGTATTTT. Amino acid sequence: CASSARQGGDTQYF.

V usage is TRBV21-1 and J usage is TRBJ1-2. TRBV21-1 is noted as a pseudogene. The CDR3 loop spans 12 amino acids. The CDR3 loop is CASSRPLYGYTF. The CDR3 DNA reads as TGTGCCAGCAGCAGACCCTTATATGGCTACACCTTC.

This clone is categorized as medium-sized. V usage is TRBV5-1 and J usage is TRBJ1-1; TRBD1 aligns across 7 bases. Trimming removed 4 bases from V and 6 bases from J; junction bases left unmatched: 12. Per germline, CDR1 SGHRS and CDR2 YFSETQ. This CDR3 has 15 amino acids. CDR3 bases: TGCGCCAGCAGCGTGGACGGACAGGCTGTGGCTGAAGCTTTCTTT. This translates into CASSVDGQAVAEAFF.

This rearrangement joins TRBV28 to TRBJ2-7, with 7 bases fitting TRBD1. Germline lookup yields CDR1 MDHEN and CDR2 SYDVKM. The junction had 7 bases not matched to a gene; V was cut back by 7 bases and J by 4 bases. This CDR3 is built from 13 residues. CDR3 loop: CASKTGSVYEQYF. In nucleotides, the CDR3 is TGTGCCAGCAAGACAGGGTCGGTATACGAGCAGTACTTC.

The CDR3 nucleotides are TGTGCCAGCAGTGACTTCGGGACATTTTCCTACGAGCAGTACTTC. Translating it yields CASSDFGTFSYEQYF. This sequence joins TRBV2 and TRBJ2-7; weak D call: TRBD1 (6 bases). CDR3 length equals 15 residues. The ends were cut back, 3 bases at V and 1 base at J, with 13 bases in the middle. Germline V gene data show CDR1 as SNHLY and CDR2 as FYNNEI.

CDR3 residues: CSVAEYRVTDYGYTF. CDR3 DNA sequence: TGCAGCGTTGCCGAGTACAGGGTTACCGACTATGGCTACACCTTC. The rearrangement links TRBV29-1 to TRBJ1-2; possible D gene TRBD1, 6 bases. The germline V gene has CDR1 SQVTM and CDR2 ANQGSEA. Trimming stripped 4 bases from V and 3 bases from J, with 18 bases between. CDR3 length: 15 amino acids.

The chain uses TRBV6-1 and TRBJ1-4; D unclear. Germline V gives CDR1 MNHNS, CDR2 SASEGT. There are 12 residues in the CDR3. With 5 bases removed from V and 7 bases from J, the gap between germline ends came to 8 bases. The DNA of the CDR3 is TGTGCCAGCAGTAGAATAGGTGAAAAACTGTTTTTT. This translates into CASSRIGEKLFF.

The chain joins TRBV6-1 to TRBJ1-2; maybe TRBD1 (5 bases). This CDR3 has 15 residues. Germline lookup yields CDR1 MNHNS and CDR2 SASEGT. The V gene lost 3 bases and the J gene lost 1 base, with 12 bases spanning the gap. The CDR3 DNA is TGTGCCAGCAGTGAGGTGGGGGGTTTTAACTATGGCTACACCTTC. This gives the protein CASSEVGGFNYGYTF.

The gene calls are TRBV6-6 and TRBJ2-5, with D unresolved. The CDR3 consists of 11 residues. CDR1 and CDR2 from the germline V gene are MNHNY and SVGAGI (reference sequence). Trimming took 5 bases from V and 4 from J, leaving 5 bases between them. The CDR3 loop is CASSNGETQYF. DNA of the CDR3: TGTGCCAGCAGTAATGGAGAGACCCAGTACTTC.

The V call is TRBV5-4, the J call TRBJ2-3; 9 bases map to TRBD2. The CDR3 loop spans 13 amino acids. The germline gives CDR1 SGHNT, CDR2 YYREEE (reference sequence). The J segment lost 5 bases and the V segment lost 7 bases, leaving 5 bases of the junction unmatched. The CDR3 DNA reads as TGTGCCAGCTACCCTAGCGGGAAAGATACGCAGTATTTT. Protein: CASYPSGKDTQYF.